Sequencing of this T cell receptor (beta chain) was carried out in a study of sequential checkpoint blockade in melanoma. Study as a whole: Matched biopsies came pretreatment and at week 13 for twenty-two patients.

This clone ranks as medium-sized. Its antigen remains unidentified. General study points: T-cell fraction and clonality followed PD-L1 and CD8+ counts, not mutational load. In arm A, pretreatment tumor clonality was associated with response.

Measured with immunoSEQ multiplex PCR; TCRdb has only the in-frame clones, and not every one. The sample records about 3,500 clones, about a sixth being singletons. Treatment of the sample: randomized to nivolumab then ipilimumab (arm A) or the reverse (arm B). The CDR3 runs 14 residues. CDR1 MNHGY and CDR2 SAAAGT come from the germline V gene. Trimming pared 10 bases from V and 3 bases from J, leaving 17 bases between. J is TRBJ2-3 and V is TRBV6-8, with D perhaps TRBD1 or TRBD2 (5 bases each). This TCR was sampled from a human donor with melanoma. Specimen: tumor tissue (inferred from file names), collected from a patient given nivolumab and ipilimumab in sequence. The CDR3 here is CAIRVIGGTDTQYF. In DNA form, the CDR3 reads TGTGCCATCAGGGTAATTGGGGGAACAGATACGCAGTATTTT.